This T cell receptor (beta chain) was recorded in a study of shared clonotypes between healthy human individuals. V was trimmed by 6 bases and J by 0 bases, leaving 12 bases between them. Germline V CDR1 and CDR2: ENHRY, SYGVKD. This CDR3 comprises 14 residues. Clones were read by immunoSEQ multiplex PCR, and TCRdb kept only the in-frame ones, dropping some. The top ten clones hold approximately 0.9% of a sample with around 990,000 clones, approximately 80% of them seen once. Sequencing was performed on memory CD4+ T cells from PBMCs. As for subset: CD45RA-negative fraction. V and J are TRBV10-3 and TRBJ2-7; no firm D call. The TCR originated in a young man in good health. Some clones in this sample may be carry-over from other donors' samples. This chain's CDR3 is CAIRLAASSYEQYF. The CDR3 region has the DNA TGTGCCATCAGGCTTGCGGCAAGCTCCTACGAGCAGTACTTC.